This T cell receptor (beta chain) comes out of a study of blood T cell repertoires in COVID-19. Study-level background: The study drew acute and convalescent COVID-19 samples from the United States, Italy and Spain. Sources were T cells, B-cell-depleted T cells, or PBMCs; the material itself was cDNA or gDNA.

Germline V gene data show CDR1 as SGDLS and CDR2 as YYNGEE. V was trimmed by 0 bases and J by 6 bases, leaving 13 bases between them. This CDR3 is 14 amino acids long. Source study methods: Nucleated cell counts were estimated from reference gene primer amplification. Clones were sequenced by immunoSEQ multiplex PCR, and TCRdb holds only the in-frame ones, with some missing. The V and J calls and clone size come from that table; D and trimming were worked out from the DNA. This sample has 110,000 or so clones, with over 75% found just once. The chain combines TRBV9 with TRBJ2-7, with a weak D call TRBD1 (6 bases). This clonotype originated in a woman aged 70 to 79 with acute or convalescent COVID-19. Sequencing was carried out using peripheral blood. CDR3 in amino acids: CASSVDPRGGEQYF. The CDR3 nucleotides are TGTGCCAGCAGCGTAGATCCTAGAGGGGGCGAGCAGTACTTC.